This T cell receptor beta chain was captured in a study of beta chain features in type 1 diabetes (dated by TCRdb to the late 2010s). Regarding the complete study: No differences in mean age, gender distribution, total cell number or subset yield were found between patients and healthy donors. A total of roughly 100 million sorted cells were examined across all samples, and RNA yield correlated strongly with the number of cells per subset. The study compared the TCRB repertoires of sorted circulating CD4+ T cell subsets in recently diagnosed type 1 diabetes patients with those in matched healthy donors. Regulatory and stem cell-like memory subsets were obtained from only 8 patients and roughly 8 healthy donors, while naive and central memory subsets were obtained from all 28 donors. General study outcomes and caveats: HLA sub-analyses involved small numbers of individuals, so any influence of HLA type on TCRB rearrangement remained unresolved. Fewer insertions and more nucleotide deletions at VDJ recombination sites were observed in patients with type 1 diabetes, implying thymic rearrangement abnormalities. Naive, central memory and regulatory TCRB repertoires appeared more similar among patients than among healthy donors. Because cDNA was sequenced instead of genomic DNA, activated cells with high expression could be over-represented, although the groups did not differ in activation or CD3 levels. PCR may preferentially amplify shorter templates, but because patient and control samples were amplified and corrected together, any resulting skew would affect both groups equally. In all four CD4+ subsets, TCRB CDR3 length was moderately but significantly shorter in type 1 diabetes patients.

CDR1 and CDR2, per the germline V gene, are KGHSH and LQKENI. The V end loses 3 bases and the J end loses 2 bases, and a stretch of 12 bases separates them. The CDR3 goes from the cysteine to the phenylalanine over 15 residues. Solely the CDR3 DNA is kept, with 45 bases framed from the first base. The entire isolated RNA was reverse transcribed using the High Capacity cDNA Reverse Transcription Kit, and thus expressed TCRB transcripts were sequenced. Deep immunoSEQ sequencing was performed on naive, central memory and regulatory T cell samples, with an average of about 3.57 million total reads per sample. After sorted cells were lysed in RLT buffer, RNA was extracted with DNase-treated RNeasy Micro or Mini kits, with the choice depending on cell number. To prevent cross-contamination, every cell subset was processed on its own, while patient and healthy donor samples were processed together. TCRB sequences were amplified from cDNA with the immunoSEQ multiplex PCR, producing 87-bp fragments spanning the CDR3 region. The amplicons were sequenced using the Illumina HiSeq platform. Turning to the authors' computational methods: Synthetic template baselines were used to correct PCR bias computationally, reads within Hamming distance 2 were collapsed together, and singletons that could not be merged were discarded. Reads were aligned against IMGT to assign V, D and J genes, CDR3 length and insertions or deletions at six rearrangement sites. Within each subset, clonotype counts were normalized to sorted cell number, after which true diversity and Gini coefficients were computed with the tcR R package. The overlap coefficient, calculated on TCRB nucleotide sequences, was used to quantify repertoire sharing. As stored in TCRdb, this immuneACCESS dataset retains in-frame rearrangements with V and J assigned. A fraction of the clones does not appear; measured against another copy, unresolved V genes explain less than half of the discrepancy, and the remainder lacks a known reason. The DNA was the basis for D and trimming; V, J and clone size are from that table. The sample table contains 160,000 or so clones; only one count was recorded for 6.5% to 10% of them. Over 0.45% of the sample lies in the top ten.

A few counts support this clone. The clone's antigen remains unknown. There are no base qualities to consult, and no much larger clone falls within one base. A single peripheral blood draw of approximately 110 mL on average was collected from each donor into heparinised tubes. Naive, central memory, regulatory and stem cell-like memory CD4+ T cells were sorted on a BD FACSAria II using a panel including CD45RO, CCR7, CD25, CD127, CD95 and CD27. Every sorted population had a purity above 95%. PBMCs were isolated immediately by Lymphoprep density gradient centrifugation and stained directly without culture. To minimize batch effects, samples were stained and sorted in pairs, one healthy donor with one patient per experiment.

Material for sequencing was central memory CD4+ T cells from blood. This sequence originates from a woman aged 18 to 35 with type 1 diabetes. The chain links TRBV18 with TRBJ2-3, with TRBD1 as a weak D call on 5 bases. The DNA sequence is TGTGCCAGCTCACCTTCTCCCAGGGCCACAGATACGCAGTATTTT. This yields the protein CASSPSPRATDTQYF.